These T cell receptor beta chains were read from a single sample in a study of control samples from healthy donors and cancer patients. Produced via immunoSEQ multiplex PCR; TCRdb's table is partial and in-frame only. The sample holds about 170,000 clones, 91% seen once. Sequences were obtained from blood. Every receptor here comes from a woman aged 30 to 39 in good health. The CDR3 runs from the conserved cysteine through the conserved F or W. A D gene is named only where the DNA matches it firmly. Size values are once, few and many counts, or a class for expanded clones, and some rows have none.

V gene: TRBV6-5; J gene: TRBJ2-3; D gene: TRBD2; clone size: -; CDR3 DNA: TGTGCCAGCAGTTACCGGCTAGCGGGGGTGGATACGCAGTATTTT; CDR3 protein: CASSYRLAGVDTQYF
V gene: TRBV5-5; J gene: TRBJ2-7; D gene: -; clone size: -; CDR3 DNA: TGTGCCAGCAGCGACTACGAGCAGTACTTC; CDR3 protein: CASSDYEQYF
V gene: TRBV28; J gene: TRBJ1-2; D gene: -; clone size: -; CDR3 DNA: TGTGCCAGCAGTTTAAGGAACTATGGCTACACCTTC; CDR3 protein: CASSLRNYGYTF
V gene: TRBV18; J gene: TRBJ2-7; D gene: TRBD1; clone size: -; CDR3 DNA: TGTGCCAGCTCAGTCAGACAGGGGTACGAGCAGTACTTC; CDR3 protein: CASSVRQGYEQYF
V gene: TRBV7-2; J gene: TRBJ2-2; D gene: TRBD2; clone size: -; CDR3 DNA: TGTGCCAGCAGCGCCAGGACTAGCGGGGGGGAGCTGTTTTTT; CDR3 protein: CASSARTSGGELFF
V gene: TRBV4-2; J gene: TRBJ2-3; D gene: TRBD1; clone size: -; CDR3 DNA: TGTGCCAGCAGCCAAAGGGGGGACAGGGGCACAGATACGCAGTATTTT; CDR3 protein: CASSQRGDRGTDTQYF
V gene: TRBV18; J gene: TRBJ2-1; D gene: -; clone size: -; CDR3 DNA: TGTGCCAGCTCACTAGCGGACAATGAGCAGTTCTTC; CDR3 protein: CASSLADNEQFF
V gene: TRBV5-1; J gene: TRBJ2-7; D gene: TRBD2; clone size: -; CDR3 DNA: TGCGCCAGCAGCTGGACTAGCGGGAGGGCGGGCGAGCAGTACTTC; CDR3 protein: CASSWTSGRAGEQYF
V gene: TRBV11-3; J gene: TRBJ2-1; D gene: TRBD1; clone size: -; CDR3 DNA: TGTGCCAGCAGCTTAGGGGACAGGGCCCCCCCCAATGAGCAGTTCTTC; CDR3 protein: CASSLGDRAPPNEQFF
V gene: TRBV2; J gene: TRBJ1-1; D gene: TRBD1; clone size: -; CDR3 DNA: TGTGCCAGCAGTGAGGGGACAGGGTCTTTTCGAGCTTTCTTT; CDR3 protein: CASSEGTGSFRAFF
V gene: TRBV2; J gene: TRBJ1-1; D gene: TRBD1; clone size: -; CDR3 DNA: TGTGCCAGCAACAGGGGGAACACTGAAGCTTTCTTT; CDR3 protein: CASNRGNTEAFF
V gene: TRBV6-5; J gene: TRBJ1-5; D gene: -; clone size: -; CDR3 DNA: TGTGCCAGCAGTTTACGACAGACTAGCAATCAGCCCCAGCATTTT; CDR3 protein: CASSLRQTSNQPQHF
V gene: TRBV5-1; J gene: TRBJ1-1; D gene: -; clone size: -; CDR3 DNA: TGCGCCAGCAGCTTAGTGTTCACTGAAGCTTTCTTT; CDR3 protein: CASSLVFTEAFF
V gene: TRBV10-3; J gene: TRBJ2-7; D gene: -; clone size: -; CDR3 DNA: TGTGCCATCAGTGAGTCGGTAGCGGCGGGCTCCTACGAGCAGTACTTC; CDR3 protein: CAISESVAAGSYEQYF
V gene: TRBV9; J gene: TRBJ2-1; D gene: -; clone size: -; CDR3 DNA: TGTGCCAGCAGCACACAGACGGCCTCTGAGCAGTTCTTC; CDR3 protein: CASSTQTASEQFF
V gene: TRBV5-1; J gene: TRBJ2-2; D gene: -; clone size: once; CDR3 DNA: TGCGCCAGCAGCCTCGGGGGTACGAACACCGGGGAGCTGTTTTTT; CDR3 protein: CASSLGGTNTGELFF
V gene: TRBV18; J gene: TRBJ2-5; D gene: -; clone size: -; CDR3 DNA: TGTGCCAGCTCACCACCGCGAGGGTTCAAGACCCAGTACTTC; CDR3 protein: CASSPPRGFKTQYF
V gene: TRBV18; J gene: TRBJ1-2; D gene: TRBD1; clone size: -; CDR3 DNA: TGTGCCAGCTCACCGGACAGGGACTATGGCTACACCTTC; CDR3 protein: CASSPDRDYGYTF
V gene: TRBV3-1/TRBV3-2; J gene: TRBJ2-7; D gene: TRBD2; clone size: -; CDR3 DNA: TGTGCCAGCAGCCAAGATGGCGCGGGGGTTTCCTACGAGCAGTACTTC; CDR3 protein: CASSQDGAGVSYEQYF
V gene: TRBV4-2; J gene: TRBJ2-6; D gene: -; clone size: -; CDR3 DNA: TGTGCCAGCAGCCAAGGCCACTCTGGGGCCAACGTCCTGACTTTC; CDR3 protein: CASSQGHSGANVLTF
V gene: TRBV30; J gene: TRBJ1-5; D gene: -; clone size: -; CDR3 DNA: TGTGCCTGGAGTGTCTTGGGCGGACAGCCCCAGCATTTT; CDR3 protein: CAWSVLGGQPQHF
V gene: TRBV14; J gene: TRBJ2-7; D gene: TRBD2; clone size: -; CDR3 DNA: TGTGCCAGCAGCCAAGATCTAGCGGGAGGTAGGGAGCAGTACTTC; CDR3 protein: CASSQDLAGGREQYF
V gene: TRBV7-3; J gene: TRBJ1-2; D gene: TRBD1; clone size: once; CDR3 DNA: TGTGCCAGCAGCACCCGACAGGGGGGCGGCTACACCTTC; CDR3 protein: CASSTRQGGGYTF
V gene: TRBV15; J gene: TRBJ2-1; D gene: TRBD2; clone size: -; CDR3 DNA: TGTGCCACCAGCAGAGGACTAGCAAGCTCCTACAATGAGCAGTTCTTC; CDR3 protein: CATSRGLASSYNEQFF
V gene: TRBV12-3/TRBV12-4; J gene: TRBJ2-3; D gene: -; clone size: -; CDR3 DNA: TGTGCCAGCAGTTTACTAGCTAATACGCAGTATTTT; CDR3 protein: CASSLLANTQYF
V gene: TRBV7-3; J gene: TRBJ2-3; D gene: -; clone size: -; CDR3 DNA: TGTGCCAGCAGCTTAAGCGGGCCCACAGATACGCAGTATTTT; CDR3 protein: CASSLSGPTDTQYF
V gene: TRBV7-9; J gene: TRBJ2-3; D gene: -; clone size: -; CDR3 DNA: TGTGCCAGCAGCGCCGCCGGGGGTACAGATACGCAGTATTTT; CDR3 protein: CASSAAGGTDTQYF
V gene: TRBV14; J gene: TRBJ2-3; D gene: -; clone size: -; CDR3 DNA: TGTGCCAGCAGCCACGGAGATACGCAGTATTTT; CDR3 protein: CASSHGDTQYF
V gene: TRBV6-4; J gene: TRBJ2-3; D gene: TRBD2; clone size: once; CDR3 DNA: TGTGCCAGCAGCCTACTAGCGGGGGCCACAGATACGCAGTATTTT; CDR3 protein: CASSLLAGATDTQYF
V gene: TRBV5-6; J gene: TRBJ2-1; D gene: TRBD1; clone size: -; CDR3 DNA: TGTGCCAGCAGCGCCCCGGGACAGGGGGCCTACAATGAGCAGTTCTTC; CDR3 protein: CASSAPGQGAYNEQFF
V gene: TRBV27; J gene: TRBJ1-3; D gene: -; clone size: -; CDR3 DNA: TGTGCCAGCAGTTCCCCCAGCAACTCTGGAAACACCATATATTTT; CDR3 protein: CASSSPSNSGNTIYF
V gene: TRBV18; J gene: TRBJ1-2; D gene: -; clone size: once; CDR3 DNA: TGTGCCAGCTCACCACGCGACTATGGCTACACCTTC; CDR3 protein: CASSPRDYGYTF
V gene: TRBV28; J gene: TRBJ1-5; D gene: TRBD1; clone size: -; CDR3 DNA: TGTGCCAGCAGTTTCCGAGGGACAGGGGCCCAGCCCCAGCATTTT; CDR3 protein: CASSFRGTGAQPQHF
V gene: TRBV6-5; J gene: TRBJ1-4; D gene: -; clone size: -; CDR3 DNA: TGTGCCAGCAGTAGAGCAACTAATGAAAAACTGTTTTTT; CDR3 protein: CASSRATNEKLFF
V gene: TRBV28; J gene: TRBJ2-3; D gene: -; clone size: -; CDR3 DNA: TGTGCCAGCAGTTTACCCGGGAGCGCAGATACGCAGTATTTT; CDR3 protein: CASSLPGSADTQYF
V gene: TRBV11-2; J gene: TRBJ1-2; D gene: -; clone size: -; CDR3 DNA: TGTGCCAGCAGCTTAGTCTTAGGGGGGAACTATGGCTACACCTTC; CDR3 protein: CASSLVLGGNYGYTF
V gene: TRBV4-1; J gene: TRBJ1-1; D gene: -; clone size: -; CDR3 DNA: TGCGCCAGCAGCCAAGTGAGAACAGGGCCGAACACTGAAGCTTTCTTT; CDR3 protein: CASSQVRTGPNTEAFF
V gene: TRBV5-1; J gene: TRBJ1-2; D gene: TRBD1; clone size: -; CDR3 DNA: TGCGCCAGCATCCCCCGGGACAGGGGGCTTGGCTACACCTTC; CDR3 protein: CASIPRDRGLGYTF
V gene: TRBV13; J gene: TRBJ2-1; D gene: -; clone size: -; CDR3 DNA: TGTGCCAGCAGTACTACCCGGACCTCCTACAATGAGCAGTTCTTC; CDR3 protein: CASSTTRTSYNEQFF
V gene: TRBV5-4; J gene: TRBJ2-2; D gene: TRBD2; clone size: -; CDR3 DNA: TGTGCCAGCAGCTTACCCCTAGCGGGAAACACCGGGGAGCTGTTTTTT; CDR3 protein: CASSLPLAGNTGELFF
V gene: TRBV6-6; J gene: TRBJ2-3; D gene: TRBD1; clone size: few; CDR3 DNA: TGTGCCAGCACCCAGACAGGGGGCTCAGATACGCAGTATTTT; CDR3 protein: CASTQTGGSDTQYF
V gene: TRBV7-2; J gene: TRBJ1-5; D gene: TRBD1; clone size: -; CDR3 DNA: TGTGCCAGCAGCCCCGAGACAGGGGCCCTTAATCAGCCCCAGCATTTT; CDR3 protein: CASSPETGALNQPQHF
V gene: TRBV2; J gene: TRBJ1-6; D gene: -; clone size: -; CDR3 DNA: TGTGCCAGCAGAAGAGGAGAGGGGAATTCACCCCTCCACTTT; CDR3 protein: CASRRGEGNSPLHF
V gene: TRBV9; J gene: TRBJ2-2; D gene: -; clone size: -; CDR3 DNA: TGTGCCAGCAGCGTACAGAACACCGGGGAGCTGTTTTTT; CDR3 protein: CASSVQNTGELFF
V gene: TRBV7-9; J gene: TRBJ2-1; D gene: TRBD2; clone size: -; CDR3 DNA: TGTGCCAGCAGCTTAGGGTCTAGCGGGAGCAATGAGCAGTTCTTC; CDR3 protein: CASSLGSSGSNEQFF
V gene: TRBV5-6; J gene: TRBJ2-7; D gene: TRBD1; clone size: -; CDR3 DNA: TGTGCCAGCAGCATGGACAGGGTACCCTACGAGCAGTACTTC; CDR3 protein: CASSMDRVPYEQYF
V gene: TRBV12-3/TRBV12-4; J gene: TRBJ1-3; D gene: -; clone size: -; CDR3 DNA: TGTGCCAGCAGTCACAGTGGAAACACCATATATTTT; CDR3 protein: CASSHSGNTIYF
V gene: TRBV19; J gene: TRBJ1-5; D gene: -; clone size: -; CDR3 DNA: TGTGCCAGTAGTATAATGGGCAATCAGCCCCAGCATTTT; CDR3 protein: CASSIMGNQPQHF
V gene: TRBV9; J gene: TRBJ2-1; D gene: TRBD2; clone size: -; CDR3 DNA: TGTGCCAGCAGCGTAATGGGTAACGCGGGAGGGCAGTTCTTC; CDR3 protein: CASSVMGNAGGQFF
V gene: TRBV11-2; J gene: TRBJ1-6; D gene: -; clone size: few; CDR3 DNA: TGTGCCAGCAGCAGAGGGACGGATAATTCACCCCTCCACTTT; CDR3 protein: CASSRGTDNSPLHF
V gene: TRBV19; J gene: TRBJ1-2; D gene: -; clone size: -; CDR3 DNA: TGTGCCAGTAGTATTGTACAGGGTAGCTATGGCTACACCTTC; CDR3 protein: CASSIVQGSYGYTF
V gene: TRBV7-9; J gene: TRBJ1-1; D gene: TRBD1; clone size: -; CDR3 DNA: TGTGCCAGCAGCTTAGGGACAGGGGTAGGGAACACTGAAGCTTTCTTT; CDR3 protein: CASSLGTGVGNTEAFF
V gene: TRBV12-3/TRBV12-4; J gene: TRBJ1-1; D gene: TRBD1; clone size: -; CDR3 DNA: TGTGCCAGCAGTCGGGACAGTCGGCGTGAAGCTTTCTTT; CDR3 protein: CASSRDSRREAFF
V gene: TRBV28; J gene: TRBJ1-1; D gene: TRBD1; clone size: -; CDR3 DNA: TGTGCCAGCAGCTGGACAGGGGGCACTGAAGCTTTCTTT; CDR3 protein: CASSWTGGTEAFF
V gene: TRBV5-1; J gene: TRBJ2-5; D gene: TRBD2; clone size: -; CDR3 DNA: TGCGCCAGCAGCCCACCCCTAGCGGGGGACGAGACCCAGTACTTC; CDR3 protein: CASSPPLAGDETQYF
V gene: TRBV12-3/TRBV12-4; J gene: TRBJ2-5; D gene: -; clone size: once; CDR3 DNA: TGTGCCAGCAGCTCGACAGGAGAGACCCAGTACTTC; CDR3 protein: CASSSTGETQYF
V gene: TRBV5-1; J gene: TRBJ1-1; D gene: TRBD1; clone size: -; CDR3 DNA: TGCGCCAGCAGCATGACAGGGATTAACACTGAAGCTTTCTTT; CDR3 protein: CASSMTGINTEAFF